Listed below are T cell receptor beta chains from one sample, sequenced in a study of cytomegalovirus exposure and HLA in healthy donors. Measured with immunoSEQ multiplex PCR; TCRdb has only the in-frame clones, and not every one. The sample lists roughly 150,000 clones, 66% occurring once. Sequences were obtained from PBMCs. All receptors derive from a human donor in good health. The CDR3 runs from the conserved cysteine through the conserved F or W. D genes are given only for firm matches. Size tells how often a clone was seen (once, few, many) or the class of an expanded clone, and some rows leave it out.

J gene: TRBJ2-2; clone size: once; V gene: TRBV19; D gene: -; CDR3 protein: CASSTGPGLPDGELFF; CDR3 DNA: TGTGCCAGTAGTACTGGGCCGGGACTCCCAGACGGGGAGCTGTTTTTT
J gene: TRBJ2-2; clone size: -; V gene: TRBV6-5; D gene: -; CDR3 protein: CASSLGRLNTGELFF; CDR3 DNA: TGTGCCAGCAGTTTGGGGCGGTTGAACACCGGGGAGCTGTTTTTT
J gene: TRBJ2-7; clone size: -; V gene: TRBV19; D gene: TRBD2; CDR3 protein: CASSRTSGPIYEQYF; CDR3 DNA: TGTGCCAGTAGTCGAACTAGCGGCCCCATCTACGAGCAGTACTTC
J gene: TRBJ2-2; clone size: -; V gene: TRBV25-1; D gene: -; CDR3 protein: CASSEAYGATGELFF; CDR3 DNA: TGTGCCAGCAGTGAAGCCTATGGGGCTACCGGGGAGCTGTTTTTT
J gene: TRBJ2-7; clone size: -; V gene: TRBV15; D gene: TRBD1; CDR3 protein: CATSRDVADRAYEQYF; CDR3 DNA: TGTGCCACCAGCAGAGATGTAGCGGACAGGGCCTACGAGCAGTACTTC
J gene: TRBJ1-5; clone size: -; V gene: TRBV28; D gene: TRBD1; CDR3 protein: CASTPMGRGRGNQPQHF; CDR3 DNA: TGTGCCAGCACCCCCATGGGCAGGGGGCGAGGCAATCAGCCCCAGCATTTT
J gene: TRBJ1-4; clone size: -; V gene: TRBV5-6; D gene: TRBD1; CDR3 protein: CASSPDRGREKLFF; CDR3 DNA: TGTGCCAGCAGTCCCGACAGGGGCAGGGAAAAACTGTTTTTT
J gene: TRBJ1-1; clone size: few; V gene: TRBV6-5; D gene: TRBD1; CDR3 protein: CASRLQGAGTEAFF; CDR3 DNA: TGTGCCAGCAGGCTACAGGGGGCGGGCACTGAAGCTTTCTTT
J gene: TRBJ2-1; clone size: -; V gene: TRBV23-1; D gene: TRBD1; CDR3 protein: CASSQSPDRVELNEQFF; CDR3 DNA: TGCGCCAGCAGTCAATCTCCAGACAGGGTAGAACTAAATGAGCAGTTCTTC
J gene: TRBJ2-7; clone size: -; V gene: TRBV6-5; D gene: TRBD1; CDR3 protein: CASSYLGQGTYEQYF; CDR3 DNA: TGTGCCAGCAGTTACCTGGGACAGGGTACCTACGAGCAGTACTTC
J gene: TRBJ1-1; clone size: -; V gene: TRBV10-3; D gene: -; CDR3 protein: CAISDGQGRGGTEAFF; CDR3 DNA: TGTGCCATCAGTGATGGCCAGGGGAGAGGCGGCACTGAAGCTTTCTTT
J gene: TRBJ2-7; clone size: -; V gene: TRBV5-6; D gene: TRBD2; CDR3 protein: CASSWGLAGSHTTQYF; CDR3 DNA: TGTGCCAGCAGCTGGGGACTAGCGGGATCTCATACGACGCAGTACTTC
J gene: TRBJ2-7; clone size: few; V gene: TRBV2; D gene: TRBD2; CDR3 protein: CASSEVAWTSSPSSYEQYF; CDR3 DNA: TGTGCCAGCAGTGAGGTGGCTTGGACTAGCTCTCCGAGCTCCTACGAGCAGTACTTC
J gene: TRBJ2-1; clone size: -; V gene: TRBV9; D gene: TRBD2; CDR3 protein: CASTSTSGLYNEQFF; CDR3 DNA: TGTGCCAGCACCAGCACTAGCGGGTTATACAATGAGCAGTTCTTC
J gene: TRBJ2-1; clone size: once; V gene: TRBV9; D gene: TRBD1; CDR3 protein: CASSALQGVGGEQFF; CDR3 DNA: TGTGCCAGCAGCGCCCTACAGGGGGTTGGTGGTGAGCAGTTCTTC
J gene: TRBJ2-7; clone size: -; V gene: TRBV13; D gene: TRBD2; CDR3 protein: CASSGSGRAYERYF; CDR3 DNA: TGTGCCAGCAGCGGCAGCGGGAGGGCCTACGAGCGGTACTTC
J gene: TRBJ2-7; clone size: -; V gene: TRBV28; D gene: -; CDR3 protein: CASAHFGGERRLSYEQYF; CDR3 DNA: TGTGCCAGCGCTCACTTTGGTGGAGAGCGGAGACTCTCCTACGAGCAGTACTTC
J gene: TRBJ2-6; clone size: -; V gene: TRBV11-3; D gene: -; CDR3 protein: CASSILSGANVLTF; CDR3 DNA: TGTGCCAGCAGTATCCTCTCTGGGGCCAACGTCCTGACTTTC
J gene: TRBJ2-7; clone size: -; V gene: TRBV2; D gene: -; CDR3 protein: CASSEALLRLEQYF; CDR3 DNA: TGTGCCAGCAGTGAAGCGCTTCTGAGGTTGGAGCAGTACTTC
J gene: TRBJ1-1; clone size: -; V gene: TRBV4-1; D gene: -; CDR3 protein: CASSPGVLGTEAFF; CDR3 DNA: TGCGCCAGCAGCCCAGGGGTTTTGGGCACTGAAGCTTTCTTT
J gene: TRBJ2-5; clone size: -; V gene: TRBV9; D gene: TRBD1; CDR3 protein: CASSVAGGDRVGETQYF; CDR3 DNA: TGTGCCAGCAGCGTAGCTGGAGGCGACAGGGTGGGGGAGACCCAGTACTTC
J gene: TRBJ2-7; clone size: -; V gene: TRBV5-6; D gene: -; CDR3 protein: CASSLLSTSRYEQYF; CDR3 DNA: TGTGCCAGCAGCTTGTTATCTACTAGCAGATACGAGCAGTACTTC
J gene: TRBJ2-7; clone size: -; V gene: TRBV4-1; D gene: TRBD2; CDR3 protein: CASSQERGDLWQYF; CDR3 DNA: TGCGCCAGCAGCCAAGAGCGGGGGGACCTATGGCAGTACTTC
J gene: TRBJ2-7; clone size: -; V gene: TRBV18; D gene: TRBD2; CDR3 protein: CASSQGLAGTYEQYF; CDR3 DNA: TGTGCCAGCTCACAAGGACTAGCGGGGACCTACGAGCAGTACTTC
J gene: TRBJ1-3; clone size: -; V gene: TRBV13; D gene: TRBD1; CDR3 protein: CASSFRTGVFSGNTIYF; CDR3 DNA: TGTGCCAGCAGCTTCCGGACAGGGGTCTTCTCTGGAAACACCATATATTTT
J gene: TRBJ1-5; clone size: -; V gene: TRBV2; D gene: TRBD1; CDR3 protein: CASSPGQGRSGNQPQHF; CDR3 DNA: TGTGCCAGCAGCCCGGGACAGGGGAGAAGTGGCAATCAGCCCCAGCATTTT
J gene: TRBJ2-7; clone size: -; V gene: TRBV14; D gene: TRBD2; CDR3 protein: CASSLGTSGRYEQYF; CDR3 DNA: TGTGCCAGCAGCCTCGGGACTAGCGGGAGGTACGAGCAGTACTTC
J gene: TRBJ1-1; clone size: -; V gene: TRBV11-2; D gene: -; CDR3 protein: CASRTGRGAEAFF; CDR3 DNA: TGTGCCAGCAGGACCGGGCGGGGGGCTGAAGCTTTCTTT
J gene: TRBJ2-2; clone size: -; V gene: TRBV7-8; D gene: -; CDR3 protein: CASTRRSNTGELFF; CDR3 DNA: TGTGCCAGCACCCGGAGGTCGAACACCGGGGAGCTGTTTTTT
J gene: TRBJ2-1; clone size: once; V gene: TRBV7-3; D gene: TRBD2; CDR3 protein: CASSSTSGNYNEQFF; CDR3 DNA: TGTGCCAGCAGCTCCACTAGCGGGAACTACAATGAGCAGTTCTTC
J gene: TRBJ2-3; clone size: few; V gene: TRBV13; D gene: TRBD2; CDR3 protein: CASSLGLAGFSTDTQYF; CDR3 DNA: TGTGCCAGCAGCTTAGGCCTAGCGGGATTCAGCACAGATACGCAGTATTTT
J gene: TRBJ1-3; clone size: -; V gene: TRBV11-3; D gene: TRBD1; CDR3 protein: CASSSTGKGNTIYF; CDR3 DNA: TGTGCCAGCAGCTCGACAGGGAAGGGAAACACCATATATTTT
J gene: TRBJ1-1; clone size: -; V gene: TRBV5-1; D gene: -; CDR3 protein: CASSLGGNTEAFF; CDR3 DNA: TGCGCCAGCAGCTTGGGCGGGAACACTGAAGCTTTCTTT
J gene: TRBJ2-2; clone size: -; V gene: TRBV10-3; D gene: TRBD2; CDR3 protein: CAIRSGSVTGELFF; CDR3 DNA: TGTGCCATCCGCAGCGGGAGTGTAACCGGGGAGCTGTTTTTT
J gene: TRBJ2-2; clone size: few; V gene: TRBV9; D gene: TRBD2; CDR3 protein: CASSVAPGGNTGELFF; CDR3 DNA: TGTGCCAGCAGCGTAGCTCCGGGAGGGAACACCGGGGAGCTGTTTTTT
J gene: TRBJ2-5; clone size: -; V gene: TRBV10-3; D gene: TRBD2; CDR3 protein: CATGAREQETQYF; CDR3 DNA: TGTGCAACGGGTGCGCGGGAGCAAGAGACCCAGTACTTC
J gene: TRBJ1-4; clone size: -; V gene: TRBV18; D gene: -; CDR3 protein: CASSPSGLNEKLFF; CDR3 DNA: TGTGCCAGCTCACCCTCGGGTCTGAATGAAAAACTGTTTTTT
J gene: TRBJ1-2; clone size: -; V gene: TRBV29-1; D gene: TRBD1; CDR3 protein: CSAGGQGYSDGYTF; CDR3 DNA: TGCAGCGCTGGGGGACAGGGCTATTCAGATGGCTACACCTTC
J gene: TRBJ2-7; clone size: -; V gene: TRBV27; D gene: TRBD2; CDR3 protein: CASSTGLAGRHGYEQYF; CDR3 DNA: TGTGCCAGCAGTACTGGACTAGCGGGAAGGCATGGGTACGAGCAGTACTTC
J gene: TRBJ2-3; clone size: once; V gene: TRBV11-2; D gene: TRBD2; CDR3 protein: CASSEAGPTDTQYF; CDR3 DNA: TGTGCCAGCAGCGAAGCGGGACCCACAGATACGCAGTATTTT
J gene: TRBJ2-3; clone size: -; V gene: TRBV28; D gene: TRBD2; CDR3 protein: CASSTASGPRTDTQYF; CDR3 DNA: TGTGCCAGCAGTACCGCTAGCGGGCCTAGAACAGATACGCAGTATTTT
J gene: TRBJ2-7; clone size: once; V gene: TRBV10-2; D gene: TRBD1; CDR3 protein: CATTRGQGAREQYF; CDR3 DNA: TGCGCCACCACAAGGGGACAGGGGGCACGGGAGCAGTACTTC
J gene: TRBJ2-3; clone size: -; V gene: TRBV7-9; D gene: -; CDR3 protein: CASSFLIQGSTDTQYF; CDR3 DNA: TGTGCCAGCAGCTTTTTAATCCAGGGTAGCACAGATACGCAGTATTTT
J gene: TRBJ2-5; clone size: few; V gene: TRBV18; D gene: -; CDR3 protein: CASSRGDLQETQYF; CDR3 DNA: TGTGCCAGCTCACGGGGGGACCTCCAAGAGACCCAGTACTTC
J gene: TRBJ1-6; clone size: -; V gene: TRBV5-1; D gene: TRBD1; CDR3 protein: CASHQPGQIISPLHF; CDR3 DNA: TGCGCCAGCCATCAGCCGGGACAGATCATTTCACCCCTCCACTTT